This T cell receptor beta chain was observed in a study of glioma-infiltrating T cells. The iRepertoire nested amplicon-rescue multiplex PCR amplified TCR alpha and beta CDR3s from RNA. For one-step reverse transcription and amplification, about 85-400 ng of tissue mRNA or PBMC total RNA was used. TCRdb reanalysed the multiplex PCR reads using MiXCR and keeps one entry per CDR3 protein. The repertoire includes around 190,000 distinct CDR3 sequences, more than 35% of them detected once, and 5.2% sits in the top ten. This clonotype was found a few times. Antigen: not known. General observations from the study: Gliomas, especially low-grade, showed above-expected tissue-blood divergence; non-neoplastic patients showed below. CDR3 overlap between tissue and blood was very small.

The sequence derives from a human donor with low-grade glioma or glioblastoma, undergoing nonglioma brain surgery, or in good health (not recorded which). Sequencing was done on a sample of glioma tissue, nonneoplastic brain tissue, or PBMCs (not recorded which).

CDR3 in amino acids: CASSLGVVQETQYF. DNA of the CDR3: TGTGCCAGCAGTTTAGGCGTAGTCCAAGAGACCCAGTACTTC. The chain links TRBV12-3 or TRBV12-4 to TRBJ2-5, with D unresolved. Trimming stripped 1 base from V and 1 base from J, with 7 bases between. This CDR3 comprises 14 residues.